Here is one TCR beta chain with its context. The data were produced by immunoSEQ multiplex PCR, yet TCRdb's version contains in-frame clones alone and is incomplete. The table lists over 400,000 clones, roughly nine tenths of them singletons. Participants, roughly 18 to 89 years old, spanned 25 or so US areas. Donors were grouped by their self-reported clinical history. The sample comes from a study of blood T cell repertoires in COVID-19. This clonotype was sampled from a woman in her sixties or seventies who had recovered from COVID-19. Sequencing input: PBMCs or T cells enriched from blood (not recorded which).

The CDR3 sequence is CASRSGQGAGYGYTF. In DNA, the CDR3 is TGCGCCAGCAGGTCCGGACAGGGGGCAGGCTATGGCTACACCTTC. The chain joins TRBV5-1 to TRBJ1-2; the match to TRBD1 covers 11 bases. Germline loops: CDR1 SGHRS, CDR2 YFSETQ. Unmatched junction bases numbered 7, after V lost 5 bases and J lost 4 bases. The CDR3 sequence is 15 residues long.